One and the same sample provided the 22 T cell receptor beta chains below, sequenced in a study of PD-1 blockade in classical Hodgkin lymphoma (TCRdb year 2020). Libraries were made using the immunoSEQ multiplex PCR assay. Sourced from immuneACCESS, this table was stored by TCRdb with only in-frame sequences that have V and J called. A share of the clones is absent; for the studies checked, an unresolved V gene accounts for under half, and the remainder has no known explanation. In this sample the table shows roughly 9,000 clones, about 86% of which occur a single time. The leading ten clones occupy roughly an eighth of the sample. Taken with the paper, the label for time point translates to: cycle 1 day 1 (C1D1), immediately before nivolumab initiation. Every trial patient had relapsed after autologous stem cell transplantation, and cohorts A, B and C differed in prior brentuximab vedotin exposure. CD4+ T cells were purified from thawed PBMCs by magnetic negative selection with a Miltenyi CD4+ T cell isolation kit.

Sample: CD4+ T cells from blood, taken at baseline. These receptors all stem from a human donor with classical Hodgkin lymphoma.

The rearrangement uses TRBV10-1 and TRBJ2-2; no firm D call. The V gene lost 5 bases and the J gene lost 7 bases, with 14 bases spanning the gap. This CDR3 contains 14 residues. Germline assignment: CDR1 WNHNN and CDR2 SYGVQD (reference sequence). Written as DNA, the CDR3 is TGCGCCAGCAGTCGGACCCCTCTGGGCGGGGAGCTGTTTTTT. Protein: CASSRTPLGGELFF.

The chain combines TRBV5-6 with TRBJ2-1; TRBD2 matches 8 bases. J lost 4 bases, V lost 3 bases, and 6 bases had no gene match. CDR1 and CDR2 (germline): SGHDT, YYEEEE. There are 15 residues in the CDR3. This CDR3 is CASSSFPGGYNEQFF. DNA of the CDR3: TGTGCCAGCAGCTCCTTCCCGGGAGGGTACAATGAGCAGTTCTTC. Combining the CDR3 with reference TRBV5-6 and TRBJ2-1 gives the whole variable domain DAGVTQSPTHLIKTRGQQVTLRCSPKSGHDTVSWYQQALGQGPQFIFQYYEEEERQRGNFPDRFSGHQFPNYSSELNVNALLLGDSALYLCASSSFPGGYNEQFFGPGTRLTVL.

The V call is TRBV9, the J call TRBJ2-1, with D unclear. The germline gives CDR1 SGDLS, CDR2 YYNGEE. CDR3 length: 11 amino acids. Trimming pared 4 bases from V and 2 bases from J, leaving 1 base between. CDR3 in DNA: TGTGCCAGCAGCACCTACAATGAGCAGTTCTTC. Amino acid sequence: CASSTYNEQFF.

The chain couples TRBV19 to TRBJ1-5; weak D call: TRBD1 (5 bases). The V and J ends lost 9 bases and 3 bases respectively, with 18 bases between them. Germline lookup yields CDR1 LNHDA and CDR2 SQIVND (reference sequence). This CDR3 has 15 amino acids. The CDR3: CASRLGTDFNQPQHF. The CDR3 coding sequence is TGTGCCAGCCGACTAGGGACGGATTTCAATCAGCCCCAGCATTTT.

In its sample, this clone was seen once. This chain links TRBV19 with TRBJ1-2, with D perhaps matching TRBD1 (6 bases). CDR1 and CDR2 (germline): LNHDA, SQIVND (reference sequence). The CDR3 totals 11 residues. V was pared by 8 bases and J by 9 bases, with 13 bases between. The CDR3 DNA follows: TGTGCCAGTGAAGGGGGGTCAAGCTACACCTTC. This sequence encodes CASEGGSSYTF. Full variable domain (outside the CDR3, taken from reference TRBV19 and TRBJ1-2): DGGITQSPKYLFRKEGQNVTLSCEQNLNHDAMYWYRQDPGQGLRLIYYSQIVNDFQKGDIAEGYSVSREKKESFPLTVTSAQKNPTAFYLCASEGGSSYTFGSGTRLTVV.

The chain carries TRBV19 and TRBJ2-2; TRBD2 matches at 9 bases. J was trimmed by 4 bases and V by 3 bases; bases with no gene match: 6. The CDR3 sequence is 16 residues long. Germline V gives CDR1 LNHDA, CDR2 SQIVND (reference sequence). The CDR3 sequence is CASSMRAGGSTGELFF. The CDR3 region has the DNA TGTGCCAGTAGTATGAGAGCGGGGGGTTCCACCGGGGAGCTGTTTTTT.

The chain has TRBV7-9 and TRBJ1-3; D gene ambiguous. CDR3 length: 14 residues. Germline V gene sequence: CDR1 SEHNR, CDR2 FQNEAQ (reference sequence). The V and J ends lost 3 bases and 2 bases respectively, with 8 bases between them. CDR3 sequence (DNA): TGTGCCAGCAGCTTGGGTCCCACTGGAAACACCATATATTTT. Translation gives CASSLGPTGNTIYF.

The rearrangement joins TRBV2 to TRBJ2-1; 10 bases fit TRBD2. This CDR3 contains 14 residues. CDR1 is SNHLY and CDR2 is FYNNEI in the germline V gene. V was clipped by 9 bases and J by 1 base; unmatched bases: 3. The CDR3 here is CASSLAGSYNEQFF. The CDR3 nucleotides read TGTGCCAGTTCACTAGCGGGATCCTACAATGAGCAGTTCTTC.

V gene TRBV19 combines with J gene TRBJ2-3, with D possibly TRBD1 on 5 matching bases. CDR3 length equals 17 residues. The ends were cut back, 5 bases at V and 2 bases at J, with 20 bases in the middle. CDR1 and CDR2 from the germline V gene are LNHDA and SQIVND (reference sequence). The CDR3 here is CASSPALGRANTDTQYF. The CDR3 DNA reads as TGTGCCAGTAGTCCCGCGTTGGGCAGGGCAAACACAGATACGCAGTATTTT.

This clone has just one count. The chain employs TRBV5-4 and TRBJ2-1; D perhaps matches TRBD2 (6 bases). The length of the CDR3 is 15 residues. Trimming took off 4 bases at V and 4 bases at J, with 15 bases between the two ends. Looked up from germline, CDR1 is SGHNT and CDR2 is YYREEE (reference sequence). The CDR3 protein is CASSPAGLVYNEQFF. CDR3 nucleotide sequence: TGTGCCAGCAGCCCCGCGGGACTCGTTTACAATGAGCAGTTCTTC.

The rearrangement joins TRBV9 to TRBJ1-2, with TRBD1 identical over 7 bases. There are 15 residues in the CDR3. Germline V gene lookup returns CDR1 SGDLS and CDR2 YYNGEE. V shed 4 bases and J 0 bases; nucleotides not matched to a gene: 6. In DNA form, the CDR3 reads TGTGCCAGCAGCATAACCGGGACAGCTAACTATGGCTACACCTTC. Translated, it gives CASSITGTANYGYTF. Full variable domain (remainder filled in from reference TRBV9 and TRBJ1-2): DSGVTQTPKHLITATGQRVTLRCSPRSGDLSVYWYQQSLDQGLQFLIQYYNGEERAKGNILERFSAQQFPDLHSELNLSSLELGDSALYFCASSITGTANYGYTFGSGTRLTVV.

The V call is TRBV15, the J call TRBJ1-4; TRBD1 might be the D (5 bases). This CDR3 is built from 15 residues. Germline V gene lookup returns CDR1 LNHNV and CDR2 YYDKDF (reference sequence). The V end was cut by 4 bases, the J end by 0 bases, with 9 bases between. The CDR3 protein is CATSTHRTTNEKLFF. DNA for the CDR3: TGTGCCACCAGCACCCACAGGACAACTAATGAAAAACTGTTTTTT. Together with reference TRBV15 and TRBJ1-4, the CDR3 gives the full variable domain: DAMVIQNPRYQVTQFGKPVTLSCSQTLNHNVMYWYQQKSSQAPKLLFHYYDKDFNNEADTPDNFQSRRPNTSFCFLDIRSPGLGDTAMYLCATSTHRTTNEKLFFGSGTQLSVL.

The chain couples TRBV29-1 to TRBJ2-7; D is possibly TRBD1 (5 bases). The CDR3 is 12 amino acids. The V gene lost 6 bases and the J gene lost 7 bases, with 16 bases spanning the gap. CDR1 is SQVTM, CDR2 ANQGSEA, per germline. The CDR3 region is CSVASGMAEQYF. The CDR3 DNA reads TGCAGCGTCGCGTCAGGGATGGCGGAGCAGTACTTC.

This clone occurred once. V gene TRBV6-5 combines with J gene TRBJ1-2; D uncertain. Germline assignment: CDR1 MNHEY and CDR2 SVGAGI. This CDR3 has 13 residues. V dropped 0 bases and J dropped 6 bases, with 8 bases sitting between them. The CDR3 loop is CASSYSLIDGYTF. The CDR3 DNA follows: TGTGCCAGCAGTTACTCCCTTATTGATGGCTACACCTTC.

V gene TRBV29-1 combines with J gene TRBJ2-5; 7 nucleotides line up with TRBD2. The CDR3 loop spans 12 amino acids. From germline, CDR1 is SQVTM and CDR2 ANQGSEA. V was pared by 4 bases and J by 4 bases, with 3 bases of the junction left unmatched. This CDR3 is CSVGGGRETQYF. CDR3 sequence (DNA): TGCAGCGTTGGGGGGGGTAGAGAGACCCAGTACTTC.

Only one count was recorded for this clone. The J gene is TRBJ2-7, the V gene TRBV10-1; D remains ambiguous. The CDR3 length is 13 residues. The germline gives CDR1 WNHNN, CDR2 SYGVQD (reference sequence). V lost 2 bases and J 4 bases, leaving 9 bases between the germline ends. The CDR3 DNA reads as TGCGCCAGCAGTGAGGAAATAGGGTACGAGCAGTACTTC. This encodes CASSEEIGYEQYF.

V usage is TRBV6-6 and J usage is TRBJ1-2; possible D gene TRBD1, 6 bases. The CDR3 contains 16 residues. Trimming pared 0 bases from V and 3 bases from J, leaving 14 bases between. Germline values: CDR1 MNHNY, CDR2 SVGAGI (reference sequence). CDR3 residues: CASSYSEEGVDYGYTF. The CDR3 DNA reads as TGTGCCAGCAGTTACTCCGAGGAGGGGGTTGACTATGGCTACACCTTC.

The chain has TRBV28 and TRBJ1-3, with TRBD1 matching over 9 bases. The CDR3 extends over 14 amino acids. V was pared by 5 bases and J by 15 bases, with 14 bases of the junction left unmatched. Germline V CDR1 and CDR2: MDHEN, SYDVKM. CDR3 DNA sequence: TGTGCCAGCAGTCCCGGGACAGGGCGTTTAGGGACATATTTT. Translated: CASSPGTGRLGTYF.

The chain carries TRBV18 and TRBJ2-3, with TRBD2 matching over 7 bases. V lost 4 bases to trimming and J lost 0 bases; unmatched junction nucleotides: 10. CDR1 is KGHSH and CDR2 is LQKENI in the germline V gene. This CDR3 region has 17 residues. The CDR3 region has the DNA TGTGCCAGCTCACGACTCGTGGTGGGAGGGAGCACAGATACGCAGTATTTT. Translated: CASSRLVVGGSTDTQYF.

This clone came up a few times. This rearrangement joins TRBV4-1 to TRBJ2-7, with 13 bases identical to TRBD2. The CDR3 contains 14 residues. Losses at the gene ends were 4 bases for V and 6 bases for J; bases not matched to a gene: 3. Germline CDR1 and CDR2: MGHRA and YSYEKL. The CDR3 spells CASSPGLAGVEQYF. CDR3 bases: TGCGCCAGCAGCCCTGGACTAGCGGGAGTCGAGCAGTACTTC.

The chain joins TRBV6-6 to TRBJ1-5; D not resolved. Trimming removed 4 bases at V and 2 bases at J, with 3 bases between. The CDR3 totals 12 residues. The germline gives CDR1 MNHNY, CDR2 SVGAGI (reference sequence). CDR3 sequence (DNA): TGTGCCAGCAGTTCGGGCAATCAGCCCCAGCATTTT. Amino acids: CASSSGNQPQHF.

The chain has TRBV5-4 and TRBJ2-3; D is ambiguous. Germline V gene sequence: CDR1 SGHNT, CDR2 YYREEE (reference sequence). V gave up 1 base and J gave up 0 bases, with 15 bases separating them. The length of the CDR3 is 17 residues. CDR3 coding DNA: TGTGCCAGCAGCTTGTTTATTAGAACAGTTAGCACAGATACGCAGTATTTT. It specifies CASSLFIRTVSTDTQYF.